This T cell receptor (beta chain) was retrieved from a study of blood T cell repertoires in COVID-19. The overall study: T cells, B-cell-depleted T cells, or PBMCs supplied cDNA or gDNA.

This table comes from immunoSEQ multiplex PCR, and its TCRdb copy is limited to in-frame clones, with some not included. The data hold approximately 140,000 clones, with approximately 80% observed a single time. Trimming pared 4 bases from V and 4 bases from J, leaving 10 bases between. The CDR3 covers 13 residues. CDR1 and CDR2 from the germline V gene are LGHNT and FRNRAP. The specimen was peripheral blood. This receptor was identified in a human donor with acute or convalescent COVID-19. The donor label of this sample is uncertain. V is TRBV12-5 and J is TRBJ1-1; D ambiguous. DNA for the CDR3: TGTGCTAGTGGTTCGGTCTACCCCACTGAAGCTTTCTTT. It specifies CASGSVYPTEAFF.